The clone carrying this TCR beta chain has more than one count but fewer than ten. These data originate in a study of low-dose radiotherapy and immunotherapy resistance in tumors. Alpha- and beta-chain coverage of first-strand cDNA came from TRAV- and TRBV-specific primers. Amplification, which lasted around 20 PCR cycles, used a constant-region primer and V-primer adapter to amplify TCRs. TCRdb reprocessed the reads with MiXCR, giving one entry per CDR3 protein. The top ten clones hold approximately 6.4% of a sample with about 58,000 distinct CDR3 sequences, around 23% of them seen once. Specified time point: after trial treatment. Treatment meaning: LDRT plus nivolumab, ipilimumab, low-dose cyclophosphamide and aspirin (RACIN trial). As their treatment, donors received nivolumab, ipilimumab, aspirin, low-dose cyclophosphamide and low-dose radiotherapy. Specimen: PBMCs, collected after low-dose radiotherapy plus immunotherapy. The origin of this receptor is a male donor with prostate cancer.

The CDR3 here is CASSLGLNGGELFF. CDR3 coding DNA: TGTGCCAGCAGTTTAGGACTCAATGGCGGGGAGCTGTTTTTT. The J gene is TRBJ2-2, the V gene TRBV12-3 or TRBV12-4; D is undetermined. V was clipped by 1 base and J by 7 bases, with 10 bases between them. This CDR3 is built from 14 residues.